These 32 T cell receptor beta chains share one sample of origin, sequenced in a study of blood T cell repertoires in COVID-19. The assay was immunoSEQ multiplex PCR, and TCRdb's table has in-frame clones only and misses some. In the table there are roughly 330,000 clones, approximately 90% of which are singletons. Sequencing used PBMCs or T cells enriched from blood (not recorded which). These TCRs come from a woman aged 25 to 39 who had recovered from COVID-19.

The chain couples TRBV7-2 to TRBJ2-3; 9 bases line up with TRBD1. The V gene end was trimmed by 1 base and the J gene end by 4 bases; junction bases not matched to a gene: 3. Germline V gene lookup returns CDR1 SGHTA and CDR2 FQGNSA. This CDR3 comprises 15 residues. CDR3 DNA: TGTGCCAGCAGCTTAGACAGGGGGCGTCCAGATACGCAGTATTTT. The encoded protein is CASSLDRGRPDTQYF.

The chain combines TRBV5-4 with TRBJ1-6, with D tentatively TRBD1 (5 bases). The CDR3 length is 15 residues. V was trimmed by 1 base and J by 7 bases, leaving 12 bases between them. Germline V gene lookup returns CDR1 SGHNT and CDR2 YYREEE (reference sequence). The CDR3 region has the DNA TGTGCCAGCAGCTTGTGGGGCCTAGAGAATTCACCCCTCCACTTT. Protein sequence: CASSLWGLENSPLHF.

J is TRBJ1-1 and V is TRBV9; TRBD1 agrees at 7 bases. The J segment lost 0 bases and the V segment lost 3 bases, leaving 2 bases of the junction unmatched. Germline CDR1 and CDR2: SGDLS and YYNGEE. The CDR3 is 14 residues long. The chain's CDR3 is CASSATGVNTEAFF. In DNA form, the CDR3 reads TGTGCCAGCAGCGCAACAGGGGTGAACACTGAAGCTTTCTTT.

This chain links TRBV4-2 with TRBJ2-2; the match to TRBD2 covers 8 bases. CDR1 LGHNA and CDR2 YNFKEQ come from the germline V gene. The CDR3 consists of 16 residues. V shed 0 bases, J shed 3 bases, and the junction held 3 bases outside the gene matches. CDR3 sequence: CASSQDVGRDTGELFF. CDR3 DNA: TGTGCCAGCAGCCAAGATGTCGGGAGGGACACCGGGGAGCTGTTTTTT.

In its sample, this clone was seen once. The chain has TRBV30 and TRBJ2-2; D ambiguous. The V gene lost 2 bases and the J gene lost 6 bases, with 10 bases spanning the gap. The CDR3 loop spans 13 amino acids. The germline gives CDR1 GTSNPN, CDR2 SVGIG (reference sequence). The CDR3 region has the DNA TGTGCCTGGAGTTGGCGGTCGTCCGGGGAGCTGTTTTTT. Encoded protein: CAWSWRSSGELFF.

V and J are TRBV19 and TRBJ1-1; D uncertain. The CDR3 is 16 amino acids. The germline gives CDR1 LNHDA, CDR2 SQIVND (reference sequence). V lost 3 bases and J 0 bases, leaving 14 bases between the germline ends. CDR3 region: CASSMDSRPMNTEAFF. The CDR3, as DNA: TGTGCCAGTAGTATGGACTCCCGACCCATGAACACTGAAGCTTTCTTT.

The chain has TRBV27 and TRBJ2-1, with D perhaps TRBD2 (5 bases). The V gene lost 5 bases and the J gene lost 0 bases, with 11 bases spanning the gap. Germline CDR1 reads MNHEY; CDR2 reads SMNVEV (reference sequence). The CDR3 consists of 15 residues. CDR3 nucleotides: TGTGCCAGCAGTCCTCGGGATACCTCCTACAATGAGCAGTTCTTC. It is translated as CASSPRDTSYNEQFF.

This clone was observed a few times. The chain couples TRBV18 to TRBJ1-2; possible D gene TRBD1, 6 bases. Germline V gene data show CDR1 as KGHSH and CDR2 as LQKENI. This CDR3 contains 15 residues. V was clipped by 3 bases and J by 0 bases, with 11 bases between them. The CDR3 reads CASSPRDKANYGYTF. CDR3 DNA sequence: TGTGCCAGCTCACCCCGGGACAAAGCTAACTATGGCTACACCTTC.

The rearrangement links TRBV4-1 to TRBJ2-1; 9 nucleotides align to TRBD2. The CDR3 contains 18 residues. The germline V gene encodes CDR1 MGHRA and CDR2 YSYEKL. V was clipped by 2 bases and J by 6 bases; unmatched bases: 14. The CDR3 nucleotides read TGCGCCAGCAGCCAAATCTCGACTAGCGGACTTGCCCGCAATGAGCAGTTCTTC. Its protein is CASSQISTSGLARNEQFF.

V is TRBV4-1 and J is TRBJ1-3; the D gene is possibly TRBD1 (5 bases). CDR3 length: 13 amino acids. Trimming stripped 2 bases from V and 4 bases from J, with 6 bases between. CDR1 MGHRA and CDR2 YSYEKL come from the germline V gene. DNA of the CDR3: TGCGCCAGCAGCCAACGACAGGGAAACACCATATATTTT. Its protein is CASSQRQGNTIYF.

The rearrangement uses TRBV27 and TRBJ1-1; 11 nucleotides line up with TRBD1. V was pared by 5 bases and J by 4 bases, with 6 bases of the junction left unmatched. Germline values: CDR1 MNHEY, CDR2 SMNVEV (reference sequence). CDR3 size: 15 residues. CDR3 DNA: TGTGCCAGCAGTCCTGGACAGGGGGCAATCACTGAAGCTTTCTTT. Encoded protein: CASSPGQGAITEAFF.

CDR3: CASSLSAGIYNEQFF. The CDR3 DNA reads TGCGCCAGCAGCTTGAGTGCGGGGATCTACAATGAGCAGTTCTTC. The chain links TRBV5-1 to TRBJ2-1; D perhaps matches TRBD2 (6 bases). V dropped 1 base and J dropped 3 bases, with 11 bases sitting between them. The CDR3 length is 15 residues. The germline V gene has CDR1 SGHRS and CDR2 YFSETQ.

CDR3 DNA: TGTGCCAGCATGGGCGGGGGGGCCCCCTACGAGCAGTACTTC. It translates to CASMGGGAPYEQYF. This chain uses TRBV6-5 with TRBJ2-7; 9 bases map to TRBD2. This CDR3 region has 14 residues. J lost 2 bases, V lost 7 bases, and 6 bases had no gene match. CDR1 MNHEY and CDR2 SVGAGI come from the germline V gene.

This chain joins TRBV6-5 and TRBJ1-4; D ambiguous. This CDR3 has 15 amino acids. The germline gives CDR1 MNHEY, CDR2 SVGAGI. V shed 1 base and J shed 5 bases, with 11 bases lying between them. CDR3 region: CASSYLGSQNEKLFF. The CDR3 DNA follows: TGTGCCAGCAGTTACTTGGGCAGCCAAAATGAAAAACTGTTTTTT.

This chain uses TRBV19 with TRBJ2-2; 8 positions match TRBD2. This CDR3 comprises 15 residues. The germline CDR1 and CDR2 sequences are LNHDA and SQIVND (reference sequence). The J segment lost 5 bases and the V segment lost 7 bases, leaving 9 bases of the junction unmatched. Here the CDR3 DNA reads TGTGCCAGTACCGCGCGGGGGGCGGGAACCGGGGAGCTGTTTTTT. The encoded protein is CASTARGAGTGELFF.

The rearrangement links TRBV12-3 or TRBV12-4 to TRBJ1-4, with TRBD1 matching 7 bases. There are 13 residues in the CDR3. With V trimmed by 4 bases and J by 7 bases, 3 bases remained unmatched. The DNA of the CDR3 is TGTGCCAGCAGTTCGACAGGGATTGAAAAACTGTTTTTT. It translates to CASSSTGIEKLFF.

This sequence joins TRBV11-2 and TRBJ1-1; D is uncertain. In germline, CDR1 is SGHAT, CDR2 FQNNGV. The V end lost 2 bases, the J end lost 3 bases, and 16 bases lay between the germline ends. There are 16 residues in the CDR3. CDR3 residues: CASSLYRVERDTEAFF. Here the CDR3 DNA reads TGTGCCAGCAGCTTATACCGGGTGGAGCGAGACACTGAAGCTTTCTTT.

The chain joins TRBV5-6 to TRBJ1-1; the D is unclear. The CDR3 consists of 14 residues. The V end was cut by 0 bases, the J end by 0 bases, with 6 bases between. Germline-derived CDR1 and CDR2 are SGHDT and YYEEEE. The CDR3 DNA reads TGTGCCAGCAGCTTGGCTCGCGTGAACACTGAAGCTTTCTTT. Translation: CASSLARVNTEAFF.

The sample holds one count of this clone. The chain uses TRBV6-6 and TRBJ1-4, with D hard to call. The CDR3 runs to 11 residues. Between the trimmed V and J ends, which lost 7 bases and 8 bases, there was a span of 8 bases. In germline, CDR1 is MNHNY, CDR2 SVGAGI (reference sequence). As DNA, the CDR3 is TGTGCCAGCAACGCCCGGGAAAAACTGTTTTTT. It translates to CASNAREKLFF.

The rearrangement joins TRBV12-3 or TRBV12-4 to TRBJ1-2, with 8 bases that match TRBD1. There are 13 residues in the CDR3. The J segment lost 5 bases and the V segment lost 7 bases, leaving 6 bases of the junction unmatched. CDR3 in amino acids: CASTLQGEYGYTF. CDR3 bases: TGTGCCAGCACCCTACAGGGGGAGTATGGCTACACCTTC.

In this sample, this clone turned up once. The chain links TRBV7-2 to TRBJ1-6, with TRBD1 matching 7 bases. The V gene end was trimmed by 5 bases and the J gene end by 1 base; junction bases not matched to a gene: 5. This CDR3 is built from 16 residues. Germline V gene lookup returns CDR1 SGHTA and CDR2 FQGNSA. In DNA form, the CDR3 reads TGTGCCAGCAGCCCAACGGACAGGTCCTATAATTCACCCCTCCACTTT. This sequence encodes CASSPTDRSYNSPLHF.

The rearrangement uses TRBV7-9 and TRBJ1-4, with D possibly matching TRBD1 (5 bases). The V end lost 5 bases, the J end lost 6 bases, and 13 bases lay between the germline ends. There are 14 residues in the CDR3. The germline V gene has CDR1 SEHNR and CDR2 FQNEAQ (reference sequence). CDR3 DNA: TGTGCCAGCAGCCACGGACACCGGGATGAAAAACTGTTTTTT. It codes for CASSHGHRDEKLFF.

The rearrangement uses TRBV24-1 and TRBJ1-5; D gene uncertain. Trimming removed 2 bases at V and 4 bases at J, with 5 bases between. This CDR3 comprises 13 residues. Germline CDR1 KGHDR, CDR2 SFDVKD. The CDR3 reads CATSDSGNQPQHF. The CDR3 coding sequence is TGTGCCACCAGTGATTCCGGGAATCAGCCCCAGCATTTT.

This clone occurred once. The chain combines TRBV6-5 with TRBJ1-4; D not resolved. This CDR3 is built from 11 residues. CDR1 and CDR2 (germline): MNHEY, SVGAGI. Trimming cost V 2 bases and J 11 bases, with 6 bases left between them. The CDR3 coding sequence is TGTGCCAGCAGTTACAAGAGGAAACTGTTTTTT. It yields the protein CASSYKRKLFF.

The V gene is TRBV10-1, the J gene TRBJ2-5, with a possible D match to TRBD1 (6 bases). The CDR3 consists of 13 residues. Trimming cost V 6 bases and J 5 bases, with 13 bases left between them. CDR1 and CDR2 from the germline V gene are WNHNN and SYGVQD (reference sequence). The CDR3 DNA reads as TGCGCCAGCAGCGCACAGGGTGAGGAGACCCAGTACTTC. Its translation is CASSAQGEETQYF.

This chain connects TRBV25-1 to TRBJ1-2; 7 positions match TRBD1. CDR1 MGHDK and CDR2 SYGVNS come from the germline V gene. There are 16 residues in the CDR3. V was clipped by 5 bases and J by 0 bases; unmatched bases: 9. The CDR3 coding sequence is TGTGCCAGCAGTCCCCCTGGGACAGCATCTAACTATGGCTACACCTTC. It yields the protein CASSPPGTASNYGYTF.

The chain employs TRBV5-4 and TRBJ2-3, with D maybe TRBD2 (5 bases). Germline V gene data show CDR1 as SGHNT and CDR2 as YYREEE (reference sequence). The CDR3 covers 14 residues. V was shortened by 0 bases and J by 5 bases, with 10 bases between the two germline ends. The CDR3 loop reads CASSLAMRVDTQYF. The DNA of the CDR3 is TGTGCCAGCAGCTTGGCTATGCGGGTAGATACGCAGTATTTT.

The chain has TRBV5-1 and TRBJ2-2; D gene uncertain. With 4 bases removed from V and 1 base from J, the gap between germline ends came to 11 bases. In germline, CDR1 is SGHRS, CDR2 YFSETQ. This CDR3 has 15 amino acids. Here the CDR3 reads CASSPGQVNTGELFF. The DNA for the CDR3 is TGCGCCAGCAGCCCTGGGCAGGTGAACACCGGGGAGCTGTTTTTT.

In DNA, the CDR3 is TGCGCCAGCAGCTTCCAGGGGGCGTGGGACGAGCAGTTCTTC. As protein: CASSFQGAWDEQFF. The chain combines TRBV5-1 with TRBJ2-1; 8 bases align to TRBD1. The CDR3 sequence is 14 residues long. V lost 2 bases to trimming and J lost 10 bases; unmatched junction nucleotides: 8. Looked up from germline, CDR1 is SGHRS and CDR2 is YFSETQ.

Here the CDR3 reads CASSPTGGDEKLFF. For the CDR3, the DNA is TGTGCCAGCAGCCCGACAGGGGGAGACGAAAAACTGTTTTTT. This chain links TRBV11-2 with TRBJ1-4; 9 bases agree with TRBD1. CDR1 and CDR2 (germline): SGHAT, FQNNGV. The V segment lost 5 bases and the J segment 8 bases; nucleotides outside the gene matches: 6. This CDR3 comprises 14 residues. The full variable domain, with the rest looked up from reference TRBV11-2 and TRBJ1-4, is EAGVAQSPRYKIIEKRQSVAFWCNPISGHATLYWYQQILGQGPKLLIQFQNNGVVDDSQLPKDRFSAERLKGVDSTLKIQPAKLEDSAVYLCASSPTGGDEKLFFGSGTQLSVL.

The chain uses TRBV18 and TRBJ1-1, with 8 bases identical to TRBD1. The CDR3 totals 14 residues. J lost 6 bases, V lost 4 bases, and 7 bases had no gene match. CDR1 and CDR2 (germline): KGHSH, LQKENI. The CDR3 protein is CASSLTGTGPEAFF. The CDR3 bases are TGTGCCAGCTCACTCACCGGGACAGGACCTGAAGCTTTCTTT.

V and J are TRBV4-1 and TRBJ2-1; TRBD1 aligns across 8 bases. Germline V gives CDR1 MGHRA, CDR2 YSYEKL. Trimming at V came to 2 bases and at J to 4 bases, leaving 16 bases not matched to a gene. CDR3 length: 19 residues. This chain's CDR3 is CASSQRTGNLFGLYNEQFF. CDR3 in DNA: TGCGCCAGCAGCCAACGGACAGGGAATCTTTTTGGGCTTTACAATGAGCAGTTCTTC.